Listed below are T cell receptor beta chains from one sample, sequenced in a study of PD-1 blockade in classical Hodgkin lymphoma. This table comes from immunoSEQ multiplex PCR, and its TCRdb copy is limited to in-frame clones, with some not included. The data hold some 86,000 clones, with over 75% observed a single time. Sample: peripheral blood mononuclear cells (PBMCs), taken before the fourth cycle of nivolumab. These receptor sequences come from a human donor with classical Hodgkin lymphoma. CDR3s leave out the opening cysteine and the closing phenylalanine or tryptophan.

>TRBV19
ASSIGSRGQQPQH
>TRBV5-6
ASSFKGRLGEQY
>TRBV5-1
ASSLAVDRGVNEQF
>TRBV28
ASRKPGLSYEQY
>TRBV28
ASSFGGYQETQY
>TRBV18
ASSRGLAGGINIEQETQY
>TRBV30
ASRGDSTEAF
>TRBV9
ASSVAWTGRTGGYT
>TRBV11-2
ASSSRQGTSNTEAF
>TRBV5-4
ASSFGTGPYEQY
>TRBV5-1
ASSFDSYNEQF
>TRBV7-2
ASSLFSQIEAF
>TRBV7-9
ASSLAHREVDYEQY
>TRBV7-3
ASSLAPWGERQPQH
>TRBV5-1
ASSEGPGAYNEQF
>TRBV2
ASSPGLGRQTQY
>TRBV7-9
ASSPGQYSPLH
>TRBV10-3
AISSYGGSTDTQY
>TRBV6-6
ASSEQGDGYT
>TRBV21-1
ASLRTFRDAGPQH
>TRBV29-1
SVEDGGQGDYGYT
>TRBV27
ASSPYRDSNQPQH
>TRBV7-9
ASSTADTQY
>TRBV11-2
ASSRGLAGGQDTQY
>TRBV2
ASGRLARYNEQF